This is a list of T cell receptor beta chains from one sample in a study of T cell repertoires in ileal Crohn's disease. Method: immunoSEQ multiplex PCR; TCRdb's copy keeps in-frame clones and lacks some. The table shows around 15,000 clones, with roughly four fifths occurring only once. The source material was ileal tissue. The receptors derive from an adult with Crohn's disease. CDR3s include the opening cysteine and the closing phenylalanine or tryptophan. D genes are given only for firm matches. Rows may omit the clone size; those that give it use once, few, many or a size class.

J	V	size	D	CDR3	DNA
TRBJ2-2	TRBV11-2	-	-	CASSLNPEGELFF	TGTGCCAGCAGCTTGAATCCCGAGGGGGAGCTGTTTTTT
TRBJ1-1	TRBV6-5	-	-	CASSYRVNTEAFF	TGTGCCAGCAGTTATCGGGTGAACACTGAAGCTTTCTTT
TRBJ2-3	TRBV18	once	-	CASSPHYLPHTADTQYF	TGTGCCAGCTCACCGCACTATCTCCCACACACTGCAGATACGCAGTATTTT
TRBJ2-7	TRBV11-2	-	-	CASSSTLYEQYF	TGTGCCAGCAGCTCGACCCTTTACGAGCAGTACTTC
TRBJ2-7	TRBV5-8	-	-	CASSLLRGADEQYF	TGTGCCAGCAGCTTGCTTAGGGGCGCGGACGAGCAGTACTTC
TRBJ1-2	TRBV5-4	-	-	CASSLEPGGPGGYTF	TGTGCCAGCAGCTTGGAGCCCGGCGGCCCGGGAGGCTACACCTTC
TRBJ2-4	TRBV5-1	-	-	CASSLWQGLAKNIQYF	TGCGCCAGCAGCTTGTGGCAGGGACTAGCCAAAAACATTCAGTACTTC
TRBJ2-1	TRBV6-6	-	-	CASSYARPGGDEQFF	TGTGCCAGCAGTTACGCCCGCCCAGGTGGGGATGAGCAGTTCTTC
TRBJ1-3	TRBV30	-	-	CAWSGGLGPDTIYF	TGTGCCTGGAGTGGAGGTTTAGGGCCAGACACCATATATTTT
TRBJ1-3	TRBV5-4	-	-	CASSLEGLRPGNTIYF	TGTGCCAGCAGCTTGGAGGGTCTCAGACCTGGAAACACCATATATTTT
TRBJ1-4	TRBV18	-	-	CASSLSIAGAATNEKLFF	TGTGCCAGCTCACTCTCCATCGCGGGCGCCGCAACTAATGAAAAACTGTTTTTT
TRBJ1-2	TRBV30	-	-	CAWSVRRGGGYTF	TGTGCCTGGAGTGTACGGAGGGGCGGAGGCTACACCTTC
TRBJ2-5	TRBV5-1	-	-	CASSFSQGRTQYF	TGCGCCAGCAGCTTCTCCCAGGGTAGAACCCAGTACTTC
TRBJ2-2	TRBV30	-	-	CAWVTRRGANTGELFF	TGTGCCTGGGTGACTCGTAGGGGCGCGAACACCGGGGAGCTGTTTTTT
TRBJ1-1	TRBV6-6	once	-	CASSYTGPGFETEAFF	TGTGCCAGCAGTTACACAGGCCCAGGTTTCGAAACTGAAGCTTTCTTT
TRBJ1-2	TRBV6-5	-	-	CASSYYRANYGYTF	TGTGCCAGCAGTTACTACAGGGCCAACTATGGCTACACCTTC
TRBJ1-1	TRBV2	once	TRBD1	CASRGTAENTEAFF	TGTGCCAGCAGGGGGACAGCTGAGAACACTGAAGCTTTCTTT
TRBJ1-5	TRBV5-1	-	-	CASSLNGGHQPQHF	TGCGCCAGCAGCTTGAACGGCGGTCATCAGCCCCAGCATTTT
TRBJ1-1	TRBV6-5	-	TRBD1	CASSYQGTGGKAFF	TGTGCCAGCAGTTACCAAGGGACAGGGGGCAAGGCTTTCTTT
TRBJ2-7	TRBV11-3	-	-	CASSLGQTYEQYF	TGTGCCAGCAGTCTAGGACAGACCTACGAGCAGTACTTC
TRBJ1-3	TRBV5-6	-	-	CASRESGGRRNTIYF	TGTGCCAGCAGGGAGAGTGGGGGTCGGCGAAACACCATATATTTT
TRBJ1-2	TRBV19	few	-	CASSFGGRYGYTF	TGTGCCAGTAGTTTCGGGGGCCGCTATGGCTACACCTTC
TRBJ1-1	TRBV20-1	-	-	CSAPRVTEAFF	TGCAGTGCCCCCAGGGTCACTGAAGCTTTCTTT
TRBJ2-7	TRBV4-2	-	TRBD2	CASSRLLAGVDSYEQYF	TGTGCCAGCAGCCGATTACTAGCGGGGGTCGATTCCTACGAGCAGTACTTC
TRBJ2-3	TRBV11-3	-	-	CASSPSDGPADTQYF	TGTGCCAGCAGCCCAAGCGACGGACCCGCAGATACGCAGTATTTT
TRBJ2-7	TRBV4-2	-	-	CASSQEKGLISHEQYF	TGTGCCAGCAGCCAAGAGAAGGGATTGATCTCCCACGAGCAGTACTTC
TRBJ2-5	TRBV19	-	TRBD1	CASSDRAQETQYF	TGTGCCAGTAGTGACAGGGCGCAAGAGACCCAGTACTTC
TRBJ2-7	TRBV6-1	few	-	CASSGRGVSYEQYF	TGTGCCAGCAGTGGGAGAGGGGTCTCCTACGAGCAGTACTTC
TRBJ2-7	TRBV30	-	TRBD1	CAWSVISPDRALFSYEQYF	TGTGCCTGGAGTGTAATAAGCCCGGACAGGGCGCTTTTCTCCTACGAGCAGTACTTC
TRBJ1-1	TRBV2	-	TRBD1	CASIGRWRQGEAFF	TGTGCCAGCATCGGAAGATGGAGACAGGGAGAAGCTTTCTTT
TRBJ1-2	TRBV30	few	TRBD1	CAWSVQGSSYGYTF	TGTGCCTGGAGTGTACAGGGGAGTTCCTATGGCTACACCTTC
TRBJ1-2	TRBV13	once	-	CASSLGNRVGYTF	TGTGCCAGCAGCTTAGGGAACAGGGTTGGCTACACCTTC
TRBJ2-1	TRBV10-3	once	-	CAISDLDDNEQFF	TGTGCCATCAGTGACTTGGACGACAATGAGCAGTTCTTC
TRBJ2-3	TRBV9	-	-	CASSVEWAALDTQYF	TGTGCCAGCAGCGTAGAGTGGGCTGCTCTCGATACGCAGTATTTT
TRBJ2-2	TRBV2	-	TRBD2	CASRGLADTGELFF	TGTGCCAGCAGGGGACTAGCGGACACCGGGGAGCTGTTTTTT
TRBJ1-1	TRBV5-6	-	-	CASSSHLQASITEAFF	TGTGCCAGCAGCTCGCACTTACAGGCGTCGATCACTGAAGCTTTCTTT
TRBJ1-2	TRBV5-4	-	-	CASSPTSGAYGYTF	TGTGCCAGCAGCCCAACGTCGGGGGCGTACGGCTACACCTTC
TRBJ1-2	TRBV30	-	TRBD1	CAWSALGTGGYGYTF	TGTGCCTGGAGTGCTCTCGGGACAGGGGGCTATGGCTACACCTTC
TRBJ2-3	TRBV11-2	-	-	CASSQVPDTQYF	TGTGCCAGCAGCCAGGTCCCAGATACGCAGTATTTT
TRBJ2-7	TRBV5-4	-	-	CASSLGYEQYF	TGTGCCAGCAGCTTGGGCTACGAGCAGTACTTC
TRBJ1-5	TRBV30	-	-	CAWEGQGLGKQPQHF	TGTGCCTGGGAGGGCCAAGGCCTAGGAAAACAGCCCCAGCATTTT
TRBJ2-5	TRBV21-1	-	-	CASSKITRAEELIEETQYF	TGTGCCAGCAGCAAAATTACCCGGGCGGAGGAGTTGATAGAAGAGACCCAGTACTTC
TRBJ1-2	TRBV6-1	-	TRBD1	CASKGQGEIYGYTF	TGTGCCAGCAAAGGACAGGGGGAAATCTATGGCTACACCTTC
TRBJ1-4	TRBV27	-	-	CASSLYWTSGNEKLFF	TGTGCCAGCAGCTTGTACTGGACATCCGGTAATGAAAAACTGTTTTTT
TRBJ2-5	TRBV2	-	-	CASSGGVQQETQYF	TGTGCCAGCAGTGGAGGGGTTCAGCAAGAGACCCAGTACTTC
TRBJ1-2	TRBV7-9	-	TRBD1	CASSFAGDRGSVGYTF	TGTGCCAGCAGCTTTGCGGGGGACAGGGGAAGTGTCGGCTACACCTTC
TRBJ2-1	TRBV27	-	TRBD2	CASTSQRGGAVYNEQFF	TGTGCCAGCACCTCCCAGCGGGGGGGGGCTGTCTACAATGAGCAGTTCTTC
TRBJ2-2	TRBV6-6	once	-	CASSYKRPGAGELFF	TGTGCCAGCAGTTATAAGCGCCCGGGCGCCGGGGAGCTGTTTTTT
TRBJ1-2	TRBV6-1	-	-	CASSDPDGTNYGYTF	TGTGCCAGCAGTGACCCCGACGGTACTAACTATGGCTACACCTTC
TRBJ1-1	TRBV30	-	-	CACRQVVAEAFF	TGTGCCTGCCGTCAGGTGGTCGCTGAAGCTTTCTTT
TRBJ2-7	TRBV27	-	-	CASSPPWGTYEQYF	TGTGCCAGCAGTCCGCCGTGGGGAACGTACGAGCAGTACTTC
TRBJ1-3	TRBV11-2	-	-	CASSPRRTDLSGNTIYF	TGTGCCAGCAGCCCGCGGCGCACCGACCTCTCTGGAAACACCATATATTTT
TRBJ2-3	TRBV2	once	-	CATPSWSGTDTQYF	TGTGCCACCCCCTCATGGTCGGGCACAGATACGCAGTATTTT
TRBJ1-4	TRBV5-1	-	-	CASSLRGDFNEKLFF	TGCGCCAGCAGCCTGCGGGGCGACTTTAATGAAAAACTGTTTTTT
TRBJ1-4	TRBV28	-	-	CASNLAREGRTNEKLFF	TGTGCCAGCAACCTAGCGCGTGAGGGAAGAACTAATGAAAAACTGTTTTTT
TRBJ1-2	TRBV30	-	-	CAWSVRGVGGYTF	TGTGCCTGGAGTGTCCGAGGGGTTGGTGGCTACACCTTC
TRBJ1-5	TRBV4-2	-	TRBD1	CASSQGTGFGNQPQHF	TGTGCCAGCAGCCAAGGGACAGGGTTTGGCAATCAGCCCCAGCATTTT